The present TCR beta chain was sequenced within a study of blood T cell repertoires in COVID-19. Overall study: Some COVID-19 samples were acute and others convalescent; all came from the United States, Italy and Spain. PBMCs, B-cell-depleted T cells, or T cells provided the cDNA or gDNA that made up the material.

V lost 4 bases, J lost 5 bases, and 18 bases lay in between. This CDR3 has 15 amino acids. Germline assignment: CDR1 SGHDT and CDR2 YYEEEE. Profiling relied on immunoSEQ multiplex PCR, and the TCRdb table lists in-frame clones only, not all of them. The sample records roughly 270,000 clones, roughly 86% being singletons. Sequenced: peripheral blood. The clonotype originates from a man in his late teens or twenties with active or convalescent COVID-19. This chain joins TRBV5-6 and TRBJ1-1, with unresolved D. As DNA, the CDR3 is TGTGCCAGCAGCCTCTGGATAGGGCGGGTTACTGAAGCTTTCTTT. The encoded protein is CASSLWIGRVTEAFF. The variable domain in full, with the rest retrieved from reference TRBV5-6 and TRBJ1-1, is DAGVTQSPTHLIKTRGQQVTLRCSPKSGHDTVSWYQQALGQGPQFIFQYYEEEERQRGNFPDRFSGHQFPNYSSELNVNALLLGDSALYLCASSLWIGRVTEAFFGQGTRLTVV.